A single T cell receptor beta chain is shown here with its context. The CDR3 consists of 15 residues. Germline CDR1 LNHDA, CDR2 SQIVND (reference sequence). V gave up 8 bases and J gave up 2 bases, with 16 bases separating them. Template material for amplifying TCR beta CDR3 regions consisted of RNA transcripts. HTBI primers drove first-round RT-PCR of the TCR CDR3. TCRdb processed the multiplex PCR reads anew with MiXCR; each CDR3 protein has one entry. The table shows about 52,000 distinct CDR3 sequences, with approximately 48% occurring only once. This sample stems from a study of T cells in Graves' hyperthyroidism and ophthalmopathy.

The V gene is TRBV19, the J gene TRBJ1-5; no clear D. The TCR comes from a woman aged 50 to 65 with Graves' ophthalmopathy. Sample: blood. DNA for the CDR3: TGTGCCAGTGGGAGTTTGGGGTCGGGCAATCAGCCCCAGCATTTT. Protein product: CASGSLGSGNQPQHF. Complete variable domain (other parts from reference TRBV19 and TRBJ1-5): DGGITQSPKYLFRKEGQNVTLSCEQNLNHDAMYWYRQDPGQGLRLIYYSQIVNDFQKGDIAEGYSVSREKKESFPLTVTSAQKNPTAFYLCASGSLGSGNQPQHFGDGTRLSIL.